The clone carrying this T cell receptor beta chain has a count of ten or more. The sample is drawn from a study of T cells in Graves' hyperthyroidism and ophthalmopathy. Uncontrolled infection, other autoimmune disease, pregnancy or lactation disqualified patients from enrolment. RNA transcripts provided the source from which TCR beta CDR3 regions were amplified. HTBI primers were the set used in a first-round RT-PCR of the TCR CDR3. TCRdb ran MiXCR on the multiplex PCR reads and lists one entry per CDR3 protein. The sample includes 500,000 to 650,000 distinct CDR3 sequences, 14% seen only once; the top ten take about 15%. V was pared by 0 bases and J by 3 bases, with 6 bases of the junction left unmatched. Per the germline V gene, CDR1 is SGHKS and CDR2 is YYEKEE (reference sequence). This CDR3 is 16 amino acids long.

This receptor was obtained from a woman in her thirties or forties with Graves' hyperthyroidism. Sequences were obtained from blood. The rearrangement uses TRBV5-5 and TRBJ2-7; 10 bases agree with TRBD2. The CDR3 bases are TGTGCCAGCAGCTTGGCCTCTAGCGGGAGTATCTACGAGCAGTACTTC. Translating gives CASSLASSGSIYEQYF.